Listed here is a single T cell receptor (beta chain). The entry originates in a study of T cell changes during pregnancy in multiple sclerosis. TCRdb's table, derived via immunoSEQ multiplex PCR, lists solely in-frame clones and lacks some. The table has around 100,000 clones, about nine tenths seen once. V dropped 6 bases and J dropped 2; count of bases not matched to a gene: 12. In germline, CDR1 is LGHNA, CDR2 YNFKEQ. The CDR3 sequence is 16 residues long. V is TRBV4-2 and J is TRBJ1-2, with 7 bases fitting TRBD1. The clonotype was recovered from a female donor with multiple sclerosis, enrolled in a pregnancy study. The material sequenced was peripheral blood, taken after pregnancy. The CDR3 here is CASRGLRGGENYGYTF. In DNA form, the CDR3 reads TGTGCCAGCAGGGGGCTTAGAGGGGGCGAGAACTATGGCTACACCTTC.